This TCR beta chain was sequenced for a study of T cell changes during pregnancy in multiple sclerosis. The protocol was immunoSEQ multiplex PCR, while the TCRdb copy is restricted to in-frame clones and leaves out a portion. The sample shows some 38,000 clones, about 90% of them seen only once. CDR1 is MNHNS and CDR2 is SASEGT in the germline V gene. The CDR3 sequence is 13 residues long. V was pared by 4 bases and J by 6 bases, with 12 bases between. The material sequenced was CD4+ T cells from peripheral blood mononuclear cells, taken in the second trimester of pregnancy. The sequence was obtained from a female donor in good health, enrolled as a control in a pregnancy study. This chain links TRBV6-1 with TRBJ1-1; D is ambiguous. CDR3 amino acids: CASSVRETAEAFF. Written as DNA, the CDR3 is TGTGCCAGCAGTGTTCGGGAAACGGCTGAAGCTTTCTTT.